Listed below are T cell receptor beta chains from one sample, sequenced in a study of blood T cell repertoires in COVID-19. Assay used: immunoSEQ multiplex PCR; TCRdb lists only in-frame clones, some missing. The profile covers some 140,000 clones, with more than 60% appearing a single time and 13% taken by the ten largest. Sample: peripheral blood. Receptors originate from an elderly man with acute or convalescent COVID-19. CDR3s include the opening cysteine and the closing phenylalanine or tryptophan. Each record gives: clone size, V gene, J gene, CDR3 protein. Size is stated for part of the rows, as once, few or many counts, or as a class when the clone is expanded.

few	TRBV15	TRBJ2-2	CATRGGQNTGELFF
few	TRBV7-2	TRBJ2-3	CASSLDGGAPDTQYF
-	TRBV4-1	TRBJ1-5	CASSVEVASNQPQHF
-	TRBV18	TRBJ2-2	CASSQPGQGFTGELFF
-	TRBV5-6	TRBJ1-6	CASSGQGGSPLHF
few	TRBV4-3	TRBJ1-5	CASSQDRAGNQPQHF
-	TRBV7-8	TRBJ2-1	CASSTRTGFINEQFF
-	TRBV11-2	TRBJ2-3	CASSQSGGGSHTDTQYF
many	TRBV10-3	TRBJ1-6	CAISGPGANSPLHF
few	TRBV5-4	TRBJ1-1	CASSPGQGPGMNTEAFF
-	TRBV25-1	TRBJ2-1	CASSNPGTGGYNEQFF
-	TRBV7-3	TRBJ2-6	CASSSRGASSGANVLTF
-	TRBV5-1	TRBJ2-1	CASRGGVSSYNEQFF
-	TRBV2	TRBJ1-1	CASSAIGGRTEAFF
-	TRBV4-1	TRBJ1-6	CASSQDFTFKGASYNSPLHF
-	TRBV18	TRBJ1-2	CASSPGQSYGYTF
-	TRBV7-9	TRBJ1-4	CASSHRQGRTLNEKLFF
once	TRBV19	TRBJ1-5	CASGMGRYSNQPQHF
-	TRBV7-8	TRBJ2-2	CASSTRTGELFF
-	TRBV6-2/TRBV6-3	TRBJ1-1	CASSYSWGQTYTEAFF
-	TRBV5-4	TRBJ2-7	CASSFGQAFYEQYF
-	TRBV3-1/TRBV3-2	TRBJ2-7	CASSQAGGRDEQYF
-	TRBV11-3	TRBJ2-1	CASSLSGASYNEQFF
few	TRBV7-9	TRBJ2-1	CASSSLAGGFGFF
few	TRBV11-1	TRBJ1-1	CASRRDRGTNTEAFF
-	TRBV7-9	TRBJ1-3	CASSLQTSSGNTIYF
-	TRBV10-3	TRBJ1-1	CAGSGHPNTEAFF
-	TRBV9	TRBJ2-2	CASSVASGGANTGELFF
-	TRBV30	TRBJ1-6	CAWSLRQSSYNSPLHF
-	TRBV29-1	TRBJ2-2	CSVRTDGTGELFF